This passage covers 4 T cell receptor beta chains from one sample sequenced in a study of blood T cell repertoires in COVID-19 (dated by TCRdb to 2020 to 2022). Library preparation used the immunoSEQ multiplex PCR assay. As stored in TCRdb, this immuneACCESS dataset retains in-frame rearrangements with V and J assigned. A fraction of the clones does not appear; measured against another copy, unresolved V genes explain less than half of the discrepancy, and the remainder lacks a known reason. Here the sample has some 250,000 clones; around 83% occur a single time. Approximately 5.3% of the sample is in the top ten clones. The sequenced sample consisted of peripheral blood. The receptors come from a man older than 75 with acute or convalescent COVID-19.

This chain joins TRBV7-8 and TRBJ2-1; D perhaps matches TRBD2 (6 bases). Trimming pared 2 bases from V and 7 bases from J, leaving 21 bases between. Germline CDR1 is SGHVS and CDR2 is FQNEAQ. This CDR3 is built from 17 residues. The CDR3 DNA is TGTGCCAGCAGCTTATCCTCCCGACTAGTTTCGACTAATGAGCAGTTCTTC. The encoded protein is CASSLSSRLVSTNEQFF.

As concerns this clone: Other DNA sequences in the sample encode the same CDR3. The genes are TRBV28 and TRBJ1-1; tentatively, D is TRBD1 (5 bases). The CDR3 consists of 13 residues. V was shortened by 2 bases and J by 5 bases, with 9 bases between the two germline ends. Germline assignment: CDR1 MDHEN and CDR2 SYDVKM. CDR3 amino acids: CASSLPGGTEAFF. The CDR3 region has the DNA TGTGCCAGCAGTTTACCGGGGGGGACTGAAGCTTTCTTT. The full variable domain, rest sourced from reference TRBV28 and TRBJ1-1, is DVKVTQSSRYLVKRTGEKVFLECVQDMDHENMFWYRQDPGLGLRLIYFSYDVKMKEKGDIPEGYSVSREKKERFSLILESASTNQTSMYLCASSLPGGTEAFFGQGTRLTVV.

The genes are TRBV6-4 and TRBJ1-1; D possibly corresponds to TRBD1 (5 bases). This CDR3 comprises 13 residues. CDR1 is MRHNA, CDR2 SNTAGT, per germline. V was cut by 6 bases and J by 6 bases, with 14 bases left in between. The CDR3 is CASRRGMGAEAFF. The CDR3 region has the DNA TGTGCCAGCAGACGGGGGATGGGGGCTGAAGCTTTCTTT.

The rearrangement joins TRBV3-1 (or the pseudogene TRBV3-2) to TRBJ2-5; D is perhaps TRBD1 (5 bases). CDR1 is LGHDT and CDR2 is YNNKEL in the germline V gene (reference sequence). Trimming took off 1 base at V and 2 bases at J, with 14 bases between the two ends. The CDR3 consists of 16 residues. CDR3 DNA: TGTGCCAGCAGCCAAGGGGAAGCCGCAGGGCAAGAGACCCAGTACTTC. It specifies CASSQGEAAGQETQYF.